These T cell receptor beta chains were read from a single sample in a study of blood T cell repertoires in COVID-19. Produced via immunoSEQ multiplex PCR; TCRdb's table is partial and in-frame only. The sample lists over 130,000 clones; about 87% were seen once. The sample was peripheral blood. These receptors were collected from a human donor with COVID-19, enrolled during active disease. The donor label of this sample is uncertain. CDR3s include the opening cysteine and the closing phenylalanine or tryptophan. Fields, in order: clone size, D gene, V gene, J gene, CDR3 protein, CDR3 DNA. The D gene is left open where the match is weak. A clone size is listed for some rows: how often the clone was seen (once, few, many), or a class if it is expanded.

abundance: -
d_gene: TRBD1
v_gene: TRBV5-1
j_gene: TRBJ1-3
CDR3aa: CASSSNYRGSGNTIYF
CDR3nt: TGCGCCAGCAGCTCAAATTACAGGGGCTCTGGAAACACCATATATTTT

abundance: -
d_gene: -
v_gene: TRBV13
j_gene: TRBJ2-1
CDR3aa: CASSPPRGALIYEQFF
CDR3nt: TGTGCCAGCAGCCCTCCCCGGGGGGCGCTTATCTATGAGCAGTTCTTC

abundance: -
d_gene: TRBD2
v_gene: TRBV10-1
j_gene: TRBJ2-1
CDR3aa: CASSERAGTFFDEQFF
CDR3nt: TGCGCCAGCAGTGAGCGAGCGGGGACGTTTTTCGATGAGCAGTTCTTC

abundance: few
d_gene: TRBD1
v_gene: TRBV3-1/TRBV3-2
j_gene: TRBJ2-5
CDR3aa: CASSPGTGTETQYF
CDR3nt: TGTGCCAGCAGCCCCGGGACAGGGACCGAGACCCAGTACTTC

abundance: -
d_gene: -
v_gene: TRBV6-6
j_gene: TRBJ1-1
CDR3aa: CASSYSGGLDAFF
CDR3nt: TGTGCCAGCAGTTACTCGGGAGGGTTAGACGCTTTCTTT

abundance: once
d_gene: TRBD1
v_gene: TRBV5-1
j_gene: TRBJ2-1
CDR3aa: CASSLYEGANEQFF
CDR3nt: TGCGCCAGCAGCTTGTACGAGGGGGCGAATGAGCAGTTCTTC

abundance: -
d_gene: TRBD1
v_gene: TRBV7-9
j_gene: TRBJ1-2
CDR3aa: CASSVMTGDSGYTF
CDR3nt: TGTGCCAGCAGCGTAATGACAGGGGACAGCGGCTACACCTTC

abundance: -
d_gene: -
v_gene: TRBV19
j_gene: TRBJ1-5
CDR3aa: CASLPADSPNQPQHF
CDR3nt: TGTGCCAGTCTTCCCGCCGACAGTCCCAATCAGCCCCAGCATTTT

abundance: -
d_gene: -
v_gene: TRBV13
j_gene: TRBJ1-1
CDR3aa: CASSLGVSRTEAFF
CDR3nt: TGTGCCAGCAGCTTAGGAGTCTCGAGGACTGAAGCTTTCTTT

abundance: -
d_gene: TRBD1
v_gene: TRBV12-3/TRBV12-4
j_gene: TRBJ1-2
CDR3aa: CASNRQGAGYTF
CDR3nt: TGTGCCAGCAATCGACAGGGGGCTGGCTACACCTTC